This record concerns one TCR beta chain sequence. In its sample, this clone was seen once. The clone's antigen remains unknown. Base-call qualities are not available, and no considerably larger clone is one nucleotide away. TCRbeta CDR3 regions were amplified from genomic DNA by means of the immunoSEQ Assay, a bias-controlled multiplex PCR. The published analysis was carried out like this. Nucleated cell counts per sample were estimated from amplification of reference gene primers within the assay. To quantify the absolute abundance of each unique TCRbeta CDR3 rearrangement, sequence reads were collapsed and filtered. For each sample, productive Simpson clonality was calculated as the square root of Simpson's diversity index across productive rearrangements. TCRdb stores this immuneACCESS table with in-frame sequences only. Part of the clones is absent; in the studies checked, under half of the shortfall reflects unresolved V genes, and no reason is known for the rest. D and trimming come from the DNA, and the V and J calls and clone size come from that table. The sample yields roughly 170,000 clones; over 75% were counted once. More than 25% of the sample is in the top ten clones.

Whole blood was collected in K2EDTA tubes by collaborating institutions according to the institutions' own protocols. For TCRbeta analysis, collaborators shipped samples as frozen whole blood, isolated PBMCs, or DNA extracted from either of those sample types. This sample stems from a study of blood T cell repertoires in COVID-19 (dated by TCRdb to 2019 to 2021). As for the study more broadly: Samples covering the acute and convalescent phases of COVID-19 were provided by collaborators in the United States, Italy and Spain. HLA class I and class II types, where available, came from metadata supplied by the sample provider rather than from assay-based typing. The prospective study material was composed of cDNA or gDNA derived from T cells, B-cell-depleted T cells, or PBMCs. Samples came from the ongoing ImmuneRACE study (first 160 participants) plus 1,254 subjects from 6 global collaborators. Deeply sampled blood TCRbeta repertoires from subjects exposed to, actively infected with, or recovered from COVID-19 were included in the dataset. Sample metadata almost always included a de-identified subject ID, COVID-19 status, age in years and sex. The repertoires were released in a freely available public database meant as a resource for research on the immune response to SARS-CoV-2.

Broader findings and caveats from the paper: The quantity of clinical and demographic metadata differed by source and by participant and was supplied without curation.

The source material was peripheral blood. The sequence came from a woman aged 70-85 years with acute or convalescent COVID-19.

CDR3 loop: CAWSLVQGNTGELFF. The bases are TGTGCCTGGAGTTTGGTACAGGGCAACACCGGGGAGCTGTTTTTT. This sequence uses TRBV30 and TRBJ2-2; the D segment could be TRBD1, given 6 matching bases. The germline ends are 12 bases apart after V is trimmed by 2 bases and J by 2 bases. The CDR3 goes from the cysteine to the phenylalanine over 15 residues. The kept DNA is CDR3 alone, 45 bases in frame from the first base. The germline V gene (reference sequence) specifies GTSNPN as CDR1 and SVGIG as CDR2.